This T cell receptor (beta chain) was documented in a study of regulatory T cells in long-lasting Graves disease. Findings and caveats of the study: Only peripheral blood was studied, not thyroid tissue.

This clonotype was detected a few times. What it binds is not known. Arm-PCR of CDR3 regions with iRepertoire HTBI primers generated TCR beta libraries. TCRdb used MiXCR to reprocess the multiplex PCR reads, holding one entry per CDR3 protein. The sample has 600,000 to 800,000 distinct CDR3 sequences, about 30% seen once. Time point indicated: persistent/refractory GD, antithyroid drugs over 5 years with positive TRAb. PBMC RNA was the source of the TCR library. It was an endocrinology department in Xi'an, China, that provided the patients. The sample was peripheral blood mononuclear cells (PBMCs), taken when the disease was refractory, from a patient treated with antithyroid drugs. The sequence came from a female donor with Graves disease.

CDR3 region: CASSSQPTGVELFF. CDR3 coding DNA: TGTGCCAGCAGCTCCCAACCGACAGGGGTGGAACTGTTTTTT. The genes are TRBV11-2 and TRBJ1-4, with TRBD1 matching over 8 bases. CDR3 length equals 14 residues. V lost 4 bases and J lost 12; bases outside the gene matches: 10. Germline V gene data show CDR1 as SGHAT and CDR2 as FQNNGV.